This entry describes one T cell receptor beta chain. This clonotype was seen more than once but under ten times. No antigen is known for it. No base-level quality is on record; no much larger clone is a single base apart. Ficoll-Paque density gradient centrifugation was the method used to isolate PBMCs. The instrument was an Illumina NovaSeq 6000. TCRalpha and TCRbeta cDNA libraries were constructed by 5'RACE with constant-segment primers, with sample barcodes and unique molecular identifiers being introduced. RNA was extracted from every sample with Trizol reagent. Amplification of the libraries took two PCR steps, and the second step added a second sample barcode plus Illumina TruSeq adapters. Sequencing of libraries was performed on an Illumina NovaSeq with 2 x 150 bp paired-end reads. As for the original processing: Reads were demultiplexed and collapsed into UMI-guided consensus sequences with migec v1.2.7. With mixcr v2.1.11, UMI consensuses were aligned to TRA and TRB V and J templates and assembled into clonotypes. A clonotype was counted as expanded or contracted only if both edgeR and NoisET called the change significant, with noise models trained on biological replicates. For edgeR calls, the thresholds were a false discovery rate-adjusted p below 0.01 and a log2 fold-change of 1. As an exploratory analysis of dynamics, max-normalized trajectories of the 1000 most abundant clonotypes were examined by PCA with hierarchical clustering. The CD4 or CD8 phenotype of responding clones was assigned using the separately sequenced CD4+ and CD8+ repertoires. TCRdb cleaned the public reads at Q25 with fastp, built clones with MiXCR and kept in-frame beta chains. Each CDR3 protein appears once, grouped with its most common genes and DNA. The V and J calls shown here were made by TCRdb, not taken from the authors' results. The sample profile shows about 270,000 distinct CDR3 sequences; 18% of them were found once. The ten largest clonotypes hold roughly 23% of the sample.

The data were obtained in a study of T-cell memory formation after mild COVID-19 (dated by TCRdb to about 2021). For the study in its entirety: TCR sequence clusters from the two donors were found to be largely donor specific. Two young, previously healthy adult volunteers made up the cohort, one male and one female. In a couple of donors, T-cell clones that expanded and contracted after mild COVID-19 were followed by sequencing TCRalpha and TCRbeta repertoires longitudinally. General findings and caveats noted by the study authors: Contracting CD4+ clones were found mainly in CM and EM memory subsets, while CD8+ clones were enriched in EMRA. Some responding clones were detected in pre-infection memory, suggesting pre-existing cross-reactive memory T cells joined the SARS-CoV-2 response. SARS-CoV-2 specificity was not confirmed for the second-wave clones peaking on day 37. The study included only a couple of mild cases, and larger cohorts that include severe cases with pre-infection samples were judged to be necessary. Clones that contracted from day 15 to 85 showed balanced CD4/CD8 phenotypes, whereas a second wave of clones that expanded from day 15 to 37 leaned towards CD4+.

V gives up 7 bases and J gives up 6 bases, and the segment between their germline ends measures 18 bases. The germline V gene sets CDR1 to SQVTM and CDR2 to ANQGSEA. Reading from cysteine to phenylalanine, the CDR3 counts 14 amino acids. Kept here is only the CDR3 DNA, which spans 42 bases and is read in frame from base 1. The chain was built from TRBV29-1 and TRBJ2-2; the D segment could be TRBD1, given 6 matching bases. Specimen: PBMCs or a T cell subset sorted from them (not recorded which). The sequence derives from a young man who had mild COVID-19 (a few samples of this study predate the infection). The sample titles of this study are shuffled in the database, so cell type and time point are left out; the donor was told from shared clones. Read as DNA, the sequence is TGCAGCGCTATCCGGGACAATTATCCCGGGGAGCTGTTTTTT. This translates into CSAIRDNYPGELFF.